Below, 32 T cell receptor beta chains from the same sample are listed, as sequenced in a study of T cell repertoires in cytomegalovirus infection. TCRdb itself ran the reads through MiXCR, one entry per CDR3 protein. The repertoire consists of around 740,000 distinct CDR3 sequences, with less than 40% occurring once and the leading ten covering 2.5% to 3.5%. Sequencing was done on a sample of PBMCs. The receptors shown here come from a human donor in good health (CMV status not recorded). Some clones in this sample may be carry-over from other donors' samples.

The chain has TRBV6-4 and TRBJ1-2; TRBD1 matches at 7 bases. Trimming at V came to 11 bases and at J to 2 bases, leaving 5 bases not matched to a gene. CDR1 is MRHNA and CDR2 is SNTAGT in the germline V gene. The CDR3 is 12 residues long. CDR3 nucleotide sequence: TGTGCCCCCGGGGACAGCAACTATGGCTACACCTTC. Translation: CAPGDSNYGYTF.

Concerning this clonotype: Since no conserved phenylalanine or tryptophan closes the CDR3, a read error is the likely cause. This rearrangement joins TRBV7-9 to TRBJ2-1; D is uncertain. Germline values: CDR1 SEHNR, CDR2 FQNEAQ (reference sequence). The CDR3 runs 14 residues. CDR3 protein: CASSLVTAYKEQFS. The CDR3 DNA reads as TGTGCCAGCAGCTTAGTGACGGCCTACAAGGAGCAGTTCTCC.

The rearrangement joins TRBV27 to TRBJ2-7, with 9 nucleotides matching TRBD2. Per germline, CDR1 MNHEY and CDR2 SMNVEV (reference sequence). The CDR3 is 15 residues long. Losses at the gene ends were 5 bases for V and 6 bases for J; bases not matched to a gene: 11. The CDR3 loop is CASSTEPGTSTEQYF. The CDR3 region has the DNA TGTGCCAGCAGTACCGAACCCGGGACTAGCACCGAGCAGTACTTC.

For this clonotype: This may be a read error, as it is one base from a much larger clone. The rearrangement joins TRBV7-3 to TRBJ2-2, with D unclear. The CDR3 runs to 12 residues. Looked up from germline, CDR1 is SGHTA and CDR2 is FQGTGA. V lost 2 bases and J 6 bases, leaving 4 bases between the germline ends. The CDR3 loop is CASSLWSGELFF. The CDR3 DNA sequence: TGTGCCAGCAGCTTATGGTCCGGGGAGCTGTTTTTT.

A word on this clonotype: At one end the junction does not follow the germline gene, possibly because of a read error. The V call is TRBV29-1, the J call TRBJ2-6, with D perhaps TRBD1 (5 bases). Per germline, CDR1 SQVTM and CDR2 ANQGSEA. The CDR3 sequence is 16 residues long. The CDR3: CSVRGTGSSGATVLTF. CDR3 sequence (DNA): TGCAGCGTTAGGGGAACAGGATCCTCTGGGGCCACCGTCCTGACTTTC.

The J gene is TRBJ2-4, the V gene TRBV20-1, with D unresolved. CDR1 is DFQATT and CDR2 is SNEGSKA in the germline V gene (reference sequence). Trimming shortened V by 0 bases and J by 0 bases, and 9 bases separated the two germline ends. The CDR3 is 15 amino acids. CDR3 residues: CSAREPTLAKNIQYF. The CDR3, as DNA: TGCAGTGCTAGAGAACCGACACTAGCCAAAAACATTCAGTACTTC.

The rearrangement links TRBV29-1 to TRBJ2-7, with D unclear. In germline, CDR1 is SQVTM, CDR2 ANQGSEA. The CDR3 loop spans 12 amino acids. V lost 7 bases to trimming and J lost 0 bases, with 10 bases between them. The CDR3: CSAWTDSYEQYF. Here the CDR3 DNA reads TGCAGCGCGTGGACCGACTCCTACGAGCAGTACTTC.

This sequence joins TRBV28 and TRBJ2-3; 9 nucleotides line up with TRBD1. This CDR3 has 16 amino acids. From germline, CDR1 is MDHEN and CDR2 SYDVKM. J lost 5 bases, V lost 9 bases, and 15 bases had no gene match. The CDR3 spells CASIKPGQGDVDTQYF. In nucleotides, the CDR3 is TGTGCCAGTATAAAACCGGGACAGGGTGACGTAGATACGCAGTATTTT.

As for this clonotype: The final CDR3 position lacks the conserved phenylalanine or tryptophan, pointing to a likely read error. The chain has TRBV7-2 and TRBJ2-1; TRBD2 matches 10 bases. This CDR3 is 13 amino acids long. The V segment lost 3 bases and the J segment 9 bases; nucleotides outside the gene matches: 2. The germline V gene has CDR1 SGHTA and CDR2 FQGNSA. CDR3 sequence: CASSFLAGVEQFL. In DNA, the CDR3 is TGTGCCAGCAGCTTCCTAGCGGGAGTTGAGCAGTTCCTC.

The genes are TRBV27 and TRBJ1-5; D is possibly TRBD1 (5 bases). CDR3 size: 16 residues. The ends were cut back, 0 bases at V and 4 bases at J, with 13 bases in the middle. CDR1 is MNHEY and CDR2 is SMNVEV in the germline V gene (reference sequence). The CDR3 loop is CASSLSSGNFNQPQHF. CDR3 nucleotides: TGTGCCAGCAGTTTATCGTCAGGGAACTTTAATCAGCCCCAGCATTTT.

In DNA, the CDR3 is TGTGCCAGCAGTTTTCAGGAGGGACTGTTTAATTCACCCCTCCACTTT. This translates into CASSFQEGLFNSPLHF. The chain recombines TRBV27 with TRBJ1-6, with a weak D call TRBD1 (5 bases). Germline V gene lookup returns CDR1 MNHEY and CDR2 SMNVEV (reference sequence). The CDR3 spans 16 residues. Trimming pared 3 bases from V and 6 bases from J, leaving 15 bases between.

The chain recombines TRBV28 with TRBJ2-2, with D unresolved. The CDR3 is 15 amino acids. V lost 3 bases and J lost 3, with 11 bases in between. Germline V gene lookup returns CDR1 MDHEN and CDR2 SYDVKM. Written as DNA, the CDR3 is TGTGCCAGCAGTTTTGGGGTACTTTACACCGGGGAGCTGTTTTTT. As protein: CASSFGVLYTGELFF.

This clonotype has a handful of counts. V is TRBV4-2 and J is TRBJ2-3; 9 positions agree with TRBD2. CDR3 length: 19 amino acids. J lost 2 bases, V lost 0 bases, and 12 bases had no gene match. CDR1 is LGHNA and CDR2 is YNFKEQ in the germline V gene. The CDR3 protein is CASSQDLSGGNPDTDTQYF. The CDR3 DNA sequence: TGTGCCAGCAGCCAAGATCTAAGCGGGGGGAACCCTGACACAGATACGCAGTATTTT.

The V call is TRBV5-5, the J call TRBJ2-7, with 7 bases fitting TRBD1. The CDR3 is made up of 14 amino acids. Germline assignment: CDR1 SGHKS and CDR2 YYEKEE (reference sequence). Germline trimming cut 6 bases from V and 0 bases from J; bases unmatched to any gene: 6. The CDR3 sequence: CASTSTGVSYEQYF. The CDR3 DNA sequence: TGTGCCAGCACTTCCACAGGGGTCTCCTACGAGCAGTACTTC. The full variable domain, its missing parts supplied by reference TRBV5-5 and TRBJ2-7, is DAGVTQSPTHLIKTRGQQVTLRCSPISGHKSVSWYQQVLGQGPQFIFQYYEKEERGRGNFPDRFSARQFPNYSSELNVNALLLGDSALYLCASTSTGVSYEQYFGPGTRLTVT.

This clonotype was seen more than once but under ten times. V usage is TRBV28 and J usage is TRBJ1-6; TRBD1 agrees at 7 bases. The CDR3 sequence is 13 residues long. The germline V gene has CDR1 MDHEN and CDR2 SYDVKM. The ends lost 6 bases at V and 13 bases at J; junction bases unmatched: 9. For the CDR3, the DNA is TGTGCCAGCAGAACAGGGGCCCTTTTGCCCCTCCACTTT. Its translation: CASRTGALLPLHF.

The rearrangement links TRBV7-9 to TRBJ1-1; no firm D call. CDR1 is SEHNR and CDR2 is FQNEAQ in the germline V gene (reference sequence). Trimming removed 5 bases from V and 6 bases from J, with 16 bases in between. The length of the CDR3 is 14 residues. The CDR3: CASSPSSHESEAFF. The DNA for the CDR3 is TGTGCCAGCAGCCCCAGTTCTCACGAGTCTGAAGCTTTCTTT.

This clonotype was seen at least ten times. V is TRBV7-2 and J is TRBJ2-2; no reliable D call. CDR3 size: 14 residues. V lost 3 bases to trimming and J lost 5 bases, with 10 bases between them. Germline V lookup: CDR1 SGHTA, CDR2 FQGNSA. The CDR3 here is CASSLGQVTGELFF. In DNA form, the CDR3 reads TGTGCCAGCAGCTTGGGTCAGGTTACCGGGGAGCTGTTTTTT.

This clonotype was picked up many times. This chain links TRBV7-2 with TRBJ1-2; D might be TRBD1 (6 bases). Germline V gene sequence: CDR1 SGHTA, CDR2 FQGNSA. The CDR3 contains 13 residues. Deletions cut 5 bases from V and 2 bases from J, with 9 bases between. In DNA, the CDR3 is TGTGCCAGCAGCGCCACAGGGAACTATGGCTACACCTTC. Residues: CASSATGNYGYTF.

Worth noting for this clonotype: A much larger clone lies a single base off, so this may be a read error. The rearrangement uses TRBV5-6 and TRBJ1-4, with a possible D match to TRBD1 (6 bases). The germline V gene encodes CDR1 SGHDT and CDR2 YYEEEE. The CDR3 has 14 residues. V dropped 1 base and J dropped 5 bases, with 9 bases sitting between them. CDR3 in amino acids: CASSLTGKNEKLFF. Written as DNA, the CDR3 is TGTGCCAGCAGCTTGACAGGGAAGAATGAAAAACTGTTTTTT. Full variable domain (remainder filled in from reference TRBV5-6 and TRBJ1-4): DAGVTQSPTHLIKTRGQQVTLRCSPKSGHDTVSWYQQALGQGPQFIFQYYEEEERQRGNFPDRFSGHQFPNYSSELNVNALLLGDSALYLCASSLTGKNEKLFFGSGTQLSVL.

The chain recombines TRBV9 with TRBJ1-1; 7 positions agree with TRBD1. This CDR3 comprises 13 residues. Germline values: CDR1 SGDLS, CDR2 YYNGEE. V was pared by 3 bases and J by 5 bases, with 4 bases of the junction left unmatched. For the CDR3, the DNA is TGTGCCAGCAGCGGTCCGACAGGGACTGAAGCTTTCTTT. Protein product: CASSGPTGTEAFF.

V and J are TRBV7-2 and TRBJ1-1; possible D gene TRBD1, 6 bases. In germline, CDR1 is SGHTA, CDR2 FQGNSA. The CDR3 has 17 residues. The germline V and J ends were trimmed by 5 bases and 3 bases, with 22 bases remaining between them. The CDR3: CASSTGGDSREDTEAFF. The CDR3 DNA follows: TGTGCCAGCAGCACTGGGGGCGACAGTAGGGAGGACACTGAAGCTTTCTTT.

The V gene is TRBV24-1, the J gene TRBJ2-5; TRBD1 or TRBD2 may be the D gene (7 bases each). The germline CDR1 and CDR2 sequences are KGHDR and SFDVKD. The CDR3 is 13 amino acids. V was trimmed by 9 bases and J by 5 bases, leaving 15 bases between them. CDR3 sequence reads: CATGRDSSETQYF. In nucleotides, the CDR3 is TGTGCCACCGGGAGGGACAGTAGTGAGACCCAGTACTTC.

This clonotype rates as medium-sized. The chain couples TRBV12-3 or TRBV12-4 to TRBJ2-1, with 8 bases fitting TRBD2. CDR3 length: 19 amino acids. V was pared by 6 bases and J by 1 base, with 17 bases of the junction left unmatched. The chain's CDR3 is CASSHGISGTPLSYNEQFF. As DNA, the CDR3 is TGTGCCAGCAGCCATGGTATTAGCGGGACACCGCTTTCCTACAATGAGCAGTTCTTC.

There are many counts of this clonotype. The CDR3 DNA sequence: TGTGCCAGCAGCTTAGACGGGATAGCCAAAAACATTCAGTACTTC. Its translation: CASSLDGIAKNIQYF. This sequence joins TRBV7-2 and TRBJ2-4, with D perhaps TRBD2 (5 bases). This CDR3 is built from 15 residues. V lost 1 base to trimming and J lost 0 bases, with 7 bases between them. Germline V gene data show CDR1 as SGHTA and CDR2 as FQGNSA.

This clonotype came up a few times. The gene calls are TRBV27 and TRBJ1-1; D ambiguous. The V gene lost 1 base and the J gene lost 4 bases, with 10 bases spanning the gap. This CDR3 has 14 amino acids. The germline V gene has CDR1 MNHEY and CDR2 SMNVEV (reference sequence). CDR3 sequence (DNA): TGTGCCAGCAGTTTATTCGCGGGTGCCACTGAAGCTTTCTTT. This gives the protein CASSLFAGATEAFF.

This chain links TRBV6-1 with TRBJ1-4; weak D call: TRBD1 (6 bases). V lost 1 base and J 8 bases, leaving 23 bases between the germline ends. Per germline, CDR1 MNHNS and CDR2 SASEGT. This CDR3 contains 18 residues. For the CDR3, the DNA is TGTGCCAGCAGTGAAGAAGTAATCACCGGACAGTGGATCGAAAAACTGTTTTTT. As protein: CASSEEVITGQWIEKLFF.

The chain links TRBV15 to TRBJ1-1; TRBD1 is a possible D gene (6 bases). V lost 1 base and J 4 bases, leaving 22 bases between the germline ends. The CDR3 extends over 18 amino acids. Germline V lookup: CDR1 LNHNV, CDR2 YYDKDF (reference sequence). This chain's CDR3 is CATSRVGRGVGLSTEAFF. The CDR3 region has the DNA TGTGCCACCAGCAGAGTTGGCAGGGGCGTGGGATTATCCACTGAAGCTTTCTTT. Full variable domain (outside the CDR3, taken from reference TRBV15 and TRBJ1-1): DAMVIQNPRYQVTQFGKPVTLSCSQTLNHNVMYWYQQKSSQAPKLLFHYYDKDFNNEADTPDNFQSRRPNTSFCFLDIRSPGLGDTAMYLCATSRVGRGVGLSTEAFFGQGTRLTVV.

As concerns this clonotype: One junction end does not reproduce the germline sequence, and a read error may be involved. The chain is built from TRBV12-3 or TRBV12-4 and TRBJ1-5; D perhaps matches TRBD1 (5 bases). CDR3 length equals 15 residues. The CDR3 protein is CASSWRGRGNQLQHF. The CDR3 DNA sequence: TGTGCCAGCAGTTGGAGGGGAAGGGGCAATCAGCTCCAGCATTTT.

The table lists this clonotype with a few counts. A junction boundary mismatches the germline segment, possibly from a read error. The chain employs TRBV12-3 or TRBV12-4 and TRBJ2-3; D is perhaps TRBD1 or TRBD2 (5 bases each). This CDR3 spans 13 amino acids. The CDR3 coding sequence is TGTGCCAGCAGTTTTGATGTAGTGGGACGGTGTGATTTT. It yields the protein CASSFDVVGRCDF.

The J gene is TRBJ1-3, the V gene TRBV7-8; no clear D. The V and J ends lost 3 bases and 6 bases respectively, with 12 bases between them. This CDR3 spans 14 amino acids. Per the germline V gene, CDR1 is SGHVS and CDR2 is FQNEAQ. For the CDR3, the DNA is TGTGCCAGCAGCTTGTTGGGCCTGTTAAACACCATATATTTT. This sequence encodes CASSLLGLLNTIYF.

To note about this clonotype: Being one base from a much bigger clone, this may be a read error. This CDR3 is CASSLTTAGTLISNQPQHF. As DNA, the CDR3 is TGTGCCAGCAGCCTCACGACCGCCGGGACACTCATTAGCAATCAGCCCCAGCATTTT. The chain is built from TRBV7-2 and TRBJ1-5; maybe TRBD1 (6 bases). Germline V lookup: CDR1 SGHTA, CDR2 FQGNSA. Trimming shortened V by 5 bases and J by 0 bases, and 23 bases separated the two germline ends. This CDR3 is built from 19 residues.

This clonotype was detected ten times or more. V gene TRBV28 combines with J gene TRBJ2-1; the D is unclear. The CDR3 totals 12 residues. The V and J ends lost 8 bases and 5 bases respectively, with 10 bases between them. CDR1 is MDHEN, CDR2 SYDVKM, per germline. The CDR3 sequence is CASSGDNNEQFF. The CDR3 coding sequence is TGTGCCAGCTCCGGAGATAACAATGAGCAGTTCTTC.